This T cell receptor beta chain was obtained from a study of T cell repertoires in cytomegalovirus infection (dated by TCRdb to between 2018 and 2021). Regarding the study in general: Donor HLA type was relevant to the analysis, because carriage of CMV infection together with the matching HLA type was indicated by public TCR beta signatures. Results the study describes overall, beyond this receptor: In both this cohort and an independent roughly 350-donor cohort, the cumulative frequency of public TCR beta family members distinguished carriers of CMV infection plus the relevant HLA type. The ex vivo response was dominated by HLA-C-restricted CMV-specific TCR beta clonotypes, which also provided the single most frequent clonotype in two of eight donors.

CDR1 SEHNR and CDR2 FQNEAQ are derived from the germline V gene (reference sequence). CDR3 length: 13 amino acids, cysteine to phenylalanine. Here the CDR3 DNA is all that survives: 39 bases in frame from base 1. V and J lose 4 bases and 9 bases, and a span of 13 bases separates them. The run used an Illumina HiSeq 1500. The raw public data were reprocessed by TCRdb itself: fastp quality trimming at Q25, MiXCR clonotype calling, in-frame beta chains only. Rows merge per CDR3 protein into single entries with the most common DNA and genes. The sample table lists about 260,000 distinct CDR3 sequences, roughly 13% of them with a count of one. Around 9.5% of the sample comes from the top ten. Notes on this clonotype: Its recognized antigen is unknown. Nothing much larger sits one base from this clone, and base qualities are not available.

This TCR was sampled from a human donor in good health (CMV status not recorded). Some clones in this sample may be carry-over from other donors' samples. The sequence joins TRBV7-9 to TRBJ1-5; the D gene assignment is ambiguous. The sample comprised PBMCs. The CDR3 region has the sequence CASSSRLNWPQHF. The DNA is as follows: TGTGCCAGCAGCTCCCGTCTTAATTGGCCCCAGCATTTT.